The following is a T cell receptor beta chain sequence with its context. Its antigen remains unknown. The data stem from a study of Ad26.COV2.S vaccination and SARS-CoV-2 variants. Study-level points and caveats: Measurements of TCR breadth and depth may have given underestimates of the total T cell responses.

Trimming took off 3 bases at V and 2 bases at J, with 13 bases between the two ends. The CDR3 spans 16 residues. The germline V gene has CDR1 KGHSH and CDR2 LQKENI. TCRdb's table, derived via immunoSEQ multiplex PCR, lists solely in-frame clones and lacks some. The sample carries about 400,000 clones, 70% to 90% recorded once. Treatment of the sample: approximately 18 received Ad26.COV2.S at low or high dose, single or two shots; roughly five received placebo; per-sample allocation not given. The samples date from day 63 after the first vaccine or placebo injection. The rearrangement joins TRBV18 to TRBJ1-4; D is unclear. This material consisted of peripheral blood, taken in a trial of Ad26.COV2.S vaccine versus placebo. The sequence was collected from a person aged 18 to 65 who received the Ad26.COV2.S COVID-19 vaccine or a placebo. CDR3 sequence (DNA): TGTGCCAGCTCACCCATCCCGGGCAGGACTAATGAAAAACTGTTTTTT. It specifies CASSPIPGRTNEKLFF.